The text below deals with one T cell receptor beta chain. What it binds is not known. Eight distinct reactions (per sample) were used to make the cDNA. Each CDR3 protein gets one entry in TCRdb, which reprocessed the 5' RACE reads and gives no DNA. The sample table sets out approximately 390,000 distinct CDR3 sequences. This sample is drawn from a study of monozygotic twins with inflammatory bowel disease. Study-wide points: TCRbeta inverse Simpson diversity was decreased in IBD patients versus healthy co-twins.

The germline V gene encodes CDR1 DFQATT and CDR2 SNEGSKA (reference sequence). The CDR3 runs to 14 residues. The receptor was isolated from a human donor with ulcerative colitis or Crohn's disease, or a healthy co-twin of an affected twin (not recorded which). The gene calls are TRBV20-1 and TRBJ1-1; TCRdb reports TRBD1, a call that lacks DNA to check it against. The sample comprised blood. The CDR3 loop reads CSARAGHRNTEAFF.